This T cell receptor (beta chain) was recorded in a study of blood T cell repertoires in COVID-19. Germline assignment: CDR1 MNHEY and CDR2 SVGAGI. This CDR3 is 14 amino acids long. Deletions cut 0 bases from V and 4 bases from J, with 7 bases between. Sequencing used immunoSEQ multiplex PCR; TCRdb keeps in-frame clones, though not all of them. Here the sample spans about 230,000 clones, roughly 80% being singletons. The chain uses TRBV6-5 and TRBJ1-3; D is undetermined. The TCR was taken from a woman of 80 years or more with COVID-19, enrolled during active disease. Sequencing input: peripheral blood. CDR3 sequence reads: CASSYSYLGNTIYF. CDR3 nucleotide sequence: TGTGCCAGCAGTTACTCTTATCTGGGAAACACCATATATTTT.